The 2 T cell receptor beta chains below were found in one sample sequenced in a study of blood T cell repertoires in COVID-19 (dated by TCRdb to the early 2020s). The library was made by the immunoSEQ multiplex PCR assay. The table was pulled from immuneACCESS by TCRdb, which kept in-frame rearrangements only. Such tables lose some clones; where checked, under half of the loss comes from unresolved V genes, and the rest has no known cause. In this sample the table shows about 200,000 clones, 90% to 95% of which occur a single time. The ten largest clones take up 0.82% of the sample. The sample was peripheral blood. These TCRs come from a man aged 55 to 69 with COVID-19, enrolled during active disease.

This clone was counted a single time. V usage is TRBV19 and J usage is TRBJ2-1; 13 bases match TRBD2. From germline, CDR1 is LNHDA and CDR2 SQIVND (reference sequence). Germline trimming cut 1 base from V and 0 bases from J; bases unmatched to any gene: 6. The CDR3 loop spans 19 amino acids. The CDR3 here is CASSIGRLAGGFSYNEQFF. The CDR3 DNA sequence: TGTGCCAGTAGTATAGGGAGACTAGCGGGGGGATTCTCCTACAATGAGCAGTTCTTC.

V and J are TRBV28 and TRBJ2-6, with D perhaps TRBD1 (7 bases). The CDR3 sequence is 18 residues long. The V end lost 2 bases, the J end lost 1 base, and 15 bases lay between the germline ends. Germline V CDR1 and CDR2: MDHEN, SYDVKM. In DNA form, the CDR3 reads TGTGCCAGCAGTTTAGCGGGGACAGAGCCATCTGGGGCCAACGTCCTGACTTTC. This codes for CASSLAGTEPSGANVLTF.